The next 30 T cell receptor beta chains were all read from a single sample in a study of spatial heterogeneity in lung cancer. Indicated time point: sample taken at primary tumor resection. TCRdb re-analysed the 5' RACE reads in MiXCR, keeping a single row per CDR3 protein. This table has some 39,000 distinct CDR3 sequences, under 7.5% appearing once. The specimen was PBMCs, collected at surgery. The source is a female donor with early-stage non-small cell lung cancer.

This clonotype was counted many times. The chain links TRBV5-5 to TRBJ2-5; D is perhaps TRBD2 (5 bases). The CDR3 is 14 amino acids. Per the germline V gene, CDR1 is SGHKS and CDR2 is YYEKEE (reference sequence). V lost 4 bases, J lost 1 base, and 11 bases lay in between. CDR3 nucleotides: TGTGCCAGCAGCCGGAGGCTTTCCCAAGAGACCCAGTACTTC. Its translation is CASSRRLSQETQYF.

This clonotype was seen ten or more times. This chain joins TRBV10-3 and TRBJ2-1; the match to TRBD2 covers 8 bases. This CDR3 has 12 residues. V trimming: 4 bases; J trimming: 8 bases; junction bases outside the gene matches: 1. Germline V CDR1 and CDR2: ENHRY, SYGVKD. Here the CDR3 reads CAISGTSYEQFF. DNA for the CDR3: TGTGCCATCAGTGGGACTAGCTATGAGCAGTTCTTC.

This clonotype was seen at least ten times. In DNA form, the CDR3 reads TGTGCCATCAGTGTGAGAGAGGGTGAGACCCAGTACTTC. The encoded protein is CAISVREGETQYF. This chain uses TRBV10-3 with TRBJ2-5, with D perhaps matching TRBD2 (5 bases). V lost 4 bases and J 5 bases, leaving 11 bases between the germline ends. The CDR3 covers 13 residues. Germline loops: CDR1 ENHRY, CDR2 SYGVKD.

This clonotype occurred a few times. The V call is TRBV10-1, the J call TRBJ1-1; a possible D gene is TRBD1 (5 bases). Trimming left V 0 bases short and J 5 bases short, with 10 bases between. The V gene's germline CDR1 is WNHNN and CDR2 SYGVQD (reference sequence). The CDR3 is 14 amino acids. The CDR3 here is CASSESGAWTEAFF. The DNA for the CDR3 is TGCGCCAGCAGTGAGTCTGGGGCTTGGACTGAAGCTTTCTTT.

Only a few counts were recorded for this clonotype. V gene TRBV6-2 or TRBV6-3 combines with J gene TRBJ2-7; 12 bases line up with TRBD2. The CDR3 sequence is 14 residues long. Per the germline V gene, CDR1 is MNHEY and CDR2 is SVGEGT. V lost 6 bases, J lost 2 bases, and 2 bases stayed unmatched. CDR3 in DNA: TGTGCCAGCAGACTAGCGGGGGGAGCCTACGAGCAGTACTTC. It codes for CASRLAGGAYEQYF.

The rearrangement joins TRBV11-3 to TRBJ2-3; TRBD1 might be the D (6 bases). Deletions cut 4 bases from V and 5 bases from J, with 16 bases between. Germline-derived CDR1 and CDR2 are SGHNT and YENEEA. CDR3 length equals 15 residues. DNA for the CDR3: TGTGCCAGCAGCTCGCGACAGGAAGGACAAGATACGCAGTATTTT. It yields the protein CASSSRQEGQDTQYF.

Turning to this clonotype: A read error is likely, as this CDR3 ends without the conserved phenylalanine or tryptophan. CDR3 loop: CASSSAGGGSYEQYL. CDR3 in DNA: TGTGCCAGCAGTTCGGCGGGGGGCGGTTCCTACGAGCAGTACCTC. The chain combines TRBV6-2 or TRBV6-3 with TRBJ2-7; 8 bases align to TRBD2. The CDR3 length is 15 residues. Germline CDR1 reads MNHEY; CDR2 reads SVGEGT. Germline trimming cut 4 bases from V and 1 base from J; bases unmatched to any gene: 6.

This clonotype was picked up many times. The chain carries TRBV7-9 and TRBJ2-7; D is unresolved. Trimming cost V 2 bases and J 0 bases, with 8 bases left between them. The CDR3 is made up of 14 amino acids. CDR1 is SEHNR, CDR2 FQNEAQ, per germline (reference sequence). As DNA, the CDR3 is TGTGCCAGCAGCTTAATGACTGACTCCTACGAGCAGTACTTC. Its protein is CASSLMTDSYEQYF. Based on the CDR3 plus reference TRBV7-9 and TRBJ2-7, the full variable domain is DTGVSQNPRHKITKRGQNVTFRCDPISEHNRLYWYRQTLGQGPEFLTYFQNEAQLEKSRLLSDRFSAERPKGSFSTLEIQRTEQGDSAMYLCASSLMTDSYEQYFGPGTRLTVT.

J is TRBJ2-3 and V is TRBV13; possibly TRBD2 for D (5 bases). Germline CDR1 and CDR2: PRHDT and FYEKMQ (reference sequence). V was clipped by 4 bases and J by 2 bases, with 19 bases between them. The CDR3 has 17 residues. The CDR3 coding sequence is TGTGCCAGCAGCTCTAAGGGTCGAGCGGTAATCACAGATACGCAGTATTTT. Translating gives CASSSKGRAVITDTQYF.

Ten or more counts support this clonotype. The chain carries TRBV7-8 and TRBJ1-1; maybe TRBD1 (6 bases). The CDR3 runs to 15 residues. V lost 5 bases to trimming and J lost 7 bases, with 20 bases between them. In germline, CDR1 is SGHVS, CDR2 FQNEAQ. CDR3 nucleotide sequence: TGTGCCAGCAGCACAAGCAGAGGCAGGGGCGATGAAGCTTTCTTT. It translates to CASSTSRGRGDEAFF.

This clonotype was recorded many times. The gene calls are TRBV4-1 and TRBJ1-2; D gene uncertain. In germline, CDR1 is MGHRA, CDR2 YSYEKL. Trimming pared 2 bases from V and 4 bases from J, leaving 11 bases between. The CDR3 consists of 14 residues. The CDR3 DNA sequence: TGCGCCAGCAGCCAACTTGTTGGGAGCTATGGCTACACCTTC. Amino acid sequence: CASSQLVGSYGYTF.

This CDR3 is CACYYPGGSGNEQFF. The CDR3 DNA reads as TGTGCCTGCTATTACCCAGGGGGGTCAGGCAATGAGCAGTTCTTC. This chain uses TRBV30 with TRBJ2-1; weak D call: TRBD1 (7 bases). CDR3 length: 15 amino acids. Germline V gene sequence: CDR1 GTSNPN, CDR2 SVGIG (reference sequence). Between the trimmed V and J ends, which lost 6 bases and 6 bases, there was a span of 21 bases.

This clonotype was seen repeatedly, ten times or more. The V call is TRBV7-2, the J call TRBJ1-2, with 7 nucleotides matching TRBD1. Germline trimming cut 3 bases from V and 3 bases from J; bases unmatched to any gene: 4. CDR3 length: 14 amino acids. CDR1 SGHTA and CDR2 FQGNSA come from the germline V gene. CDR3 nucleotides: TGTGCCAGCAGCTTCCCCGGGACAGACTATGGCTACACCTTC. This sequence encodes CASSFPGTDYGYTF.

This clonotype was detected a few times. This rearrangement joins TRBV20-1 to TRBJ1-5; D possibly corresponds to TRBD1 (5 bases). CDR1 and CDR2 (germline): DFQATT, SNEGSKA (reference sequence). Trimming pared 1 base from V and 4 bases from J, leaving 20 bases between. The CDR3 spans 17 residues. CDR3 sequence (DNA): TGCAGTGCTAGAGGCGACAGAGGGTCTATCGTGAATCAGCCCCAGCATTTT. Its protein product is CSARGDRGSIVNQPQHF.

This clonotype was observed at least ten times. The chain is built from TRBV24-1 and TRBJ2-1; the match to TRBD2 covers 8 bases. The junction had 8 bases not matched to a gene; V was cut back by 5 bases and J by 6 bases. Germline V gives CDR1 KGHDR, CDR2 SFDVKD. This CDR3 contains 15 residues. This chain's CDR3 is CATSVRGGPGNEQFF. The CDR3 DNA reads TGTGCCACCAGTGTGCGCGGGGGGCCCGGCAATGAGCAGTTCTTC.

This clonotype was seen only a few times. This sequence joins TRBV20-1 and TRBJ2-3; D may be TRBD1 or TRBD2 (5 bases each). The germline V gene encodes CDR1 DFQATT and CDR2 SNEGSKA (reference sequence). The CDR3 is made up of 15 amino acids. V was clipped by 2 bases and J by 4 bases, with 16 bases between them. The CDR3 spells CSARLWDRGADTQYF. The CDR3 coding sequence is TGCAGTGCTAGACTTTGGGACCGAGGGGCAGATACGCAGTATTTT.

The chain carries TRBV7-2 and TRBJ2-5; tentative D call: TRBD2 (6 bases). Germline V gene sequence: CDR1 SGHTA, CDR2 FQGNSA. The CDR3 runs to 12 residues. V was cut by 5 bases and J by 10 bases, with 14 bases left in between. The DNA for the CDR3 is TGTGCCAGCAGCCTACGGTTGGAGGGCCAGTACTTC. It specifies CASSLRLEGQYF.

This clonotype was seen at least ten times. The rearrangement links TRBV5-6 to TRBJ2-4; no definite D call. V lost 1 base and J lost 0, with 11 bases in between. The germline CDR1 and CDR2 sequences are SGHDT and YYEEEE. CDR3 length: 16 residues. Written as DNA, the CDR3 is TGTGCCAGCAGCTTGATGTACTCTTTAGCCAAAAACATTCAGTACTTC. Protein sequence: CASSLMYSLAKNIQYF.

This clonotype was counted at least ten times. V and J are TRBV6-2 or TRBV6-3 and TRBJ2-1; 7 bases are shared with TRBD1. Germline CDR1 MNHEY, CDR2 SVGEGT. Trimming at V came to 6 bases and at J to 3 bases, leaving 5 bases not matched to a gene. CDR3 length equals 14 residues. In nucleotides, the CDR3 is TGTGCCAGCAGCGGGACAGCGTACTACAATGAGCAGTTCTTC. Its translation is CASSGTAYYNEQFF.

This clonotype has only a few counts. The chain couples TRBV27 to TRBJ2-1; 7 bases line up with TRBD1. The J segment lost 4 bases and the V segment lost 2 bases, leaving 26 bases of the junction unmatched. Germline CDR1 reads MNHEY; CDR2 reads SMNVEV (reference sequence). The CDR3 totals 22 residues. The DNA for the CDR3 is TGTGCCAGCAGTTTAGCCGAGGGGGCCGCCCCGGCAGGAGCGGTTCATTACAATGAGCAGTTCTTC. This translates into CASSLAEGAAPAGAVHYNEQFF.

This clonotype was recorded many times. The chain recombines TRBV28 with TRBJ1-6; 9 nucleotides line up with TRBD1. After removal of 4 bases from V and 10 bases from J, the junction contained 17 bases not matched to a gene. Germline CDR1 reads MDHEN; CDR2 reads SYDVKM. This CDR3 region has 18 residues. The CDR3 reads CASSSGTGKRGLRSPLHF. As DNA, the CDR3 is TGTGCCAGCAGTTCGGGGACAGGGAAACGAGGGTTACGATCACCCCTCCACTTT.

The CDR3 region is CASSLGTALGTDTQYF. CDR3 in DNA: TGTGCCAGCAGCTTAGGAACAGCCCTAGGGACAGATACGCAGTATTTT. The V call is TRBV11-2, the J call TRBJ2-3; the D is unclear. The CDR3 is made up of 16 amino acids. From germline, CDR1 is SGHAT and CDR2 FQNNGV. V was cut by 1 base and J by 3 bases, with 14 bases left in between.

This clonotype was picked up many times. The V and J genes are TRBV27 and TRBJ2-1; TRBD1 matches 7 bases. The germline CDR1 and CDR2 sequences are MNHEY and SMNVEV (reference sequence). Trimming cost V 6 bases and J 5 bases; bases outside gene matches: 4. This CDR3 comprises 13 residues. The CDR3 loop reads CASSFDRDNEQFF. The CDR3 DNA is TGTGCCAGCAGCTTTGACAGGGACAATGAGCAGTTCTTC.

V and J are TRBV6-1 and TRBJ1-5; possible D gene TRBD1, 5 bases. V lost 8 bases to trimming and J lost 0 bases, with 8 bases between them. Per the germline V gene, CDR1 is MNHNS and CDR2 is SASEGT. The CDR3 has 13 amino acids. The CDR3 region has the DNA TGTGCCAGCGGGAGGGGTAGCAATCAGCCCCAGCATTTT. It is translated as CASGRGSNQPQHF.

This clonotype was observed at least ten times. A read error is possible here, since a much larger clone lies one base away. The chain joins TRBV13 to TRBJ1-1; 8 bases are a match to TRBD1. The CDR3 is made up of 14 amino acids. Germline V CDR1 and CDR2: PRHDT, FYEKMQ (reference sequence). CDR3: CASSTRTGRTEASF. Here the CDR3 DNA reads TGTGCCAGCAGCACCCGGACAGGGAGAACTGAAGCTTCCTTT.

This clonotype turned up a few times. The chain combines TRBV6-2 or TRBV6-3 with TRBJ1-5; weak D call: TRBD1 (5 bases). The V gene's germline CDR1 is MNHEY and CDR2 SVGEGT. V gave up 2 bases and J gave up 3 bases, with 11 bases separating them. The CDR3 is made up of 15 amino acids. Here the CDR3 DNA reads TGTGCCAGCAGTTACAGGGCAGGGACCAATCAGCCCCAGCATTTT. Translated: CASSYRAGTNQPQHF.

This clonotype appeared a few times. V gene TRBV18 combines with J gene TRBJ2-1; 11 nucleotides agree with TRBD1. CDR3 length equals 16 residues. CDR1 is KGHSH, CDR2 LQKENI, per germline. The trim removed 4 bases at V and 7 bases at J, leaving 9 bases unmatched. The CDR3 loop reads CASSQSRDRGTNEQFF. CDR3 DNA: TGTGCCAGCTCACAAAGCCGGGACAGGGGGACGAATGAGCAGTTCTTC.

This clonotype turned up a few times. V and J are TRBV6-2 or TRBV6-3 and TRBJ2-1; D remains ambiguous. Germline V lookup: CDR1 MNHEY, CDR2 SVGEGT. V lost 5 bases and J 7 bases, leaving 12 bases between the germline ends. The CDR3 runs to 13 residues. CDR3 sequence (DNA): TGTGCCAGCAGTACCCGGACCAATAATGAGCAGTTCTTC. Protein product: CASSTRTNNEQFF.

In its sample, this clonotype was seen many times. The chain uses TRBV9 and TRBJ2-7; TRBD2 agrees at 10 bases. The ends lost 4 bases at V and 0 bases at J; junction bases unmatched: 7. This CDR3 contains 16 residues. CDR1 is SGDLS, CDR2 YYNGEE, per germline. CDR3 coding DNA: TGTGCCAGCAGCCCCGGGACTAGCGCGAGCTCCTACGAGCAGTACTTC. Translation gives CASSPGTSASSYEQYF.

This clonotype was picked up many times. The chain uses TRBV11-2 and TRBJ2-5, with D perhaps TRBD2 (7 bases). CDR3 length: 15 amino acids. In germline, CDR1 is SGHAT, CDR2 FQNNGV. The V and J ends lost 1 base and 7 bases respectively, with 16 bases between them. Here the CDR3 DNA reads TGTGCCAGCAGCTTAGTTCCGGGGGGCGGTTGGACCCAGTACTTC. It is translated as CASSLVPGGGWTQYF.